The following is a T cell receptor beta chain sequence with its context. The antigen remains unidentified. The record originates from a study of T cell responses to AZD1222 COVID-19 vaccine. Study at large: Second-dose timings of about 4 or about 12 weeks were pooled. General study findings and limits: Clonal diversity was possibly underestimated; the donors were predominantly white British and more often female. The number of AZD1222 recipients seropositive at baseline was only five to seven.

Germline loops: CDR1 LNHDA, CDR2 SQIVND (reference sequence). The ends were cut back, 4 bases at V and 10 bases at J, with 16 bases in the middle. CDR3 length: 14 amino acids. Generated by immunoSEQ multiplex PCR, the TCRdb table keeps only in-frame clones and is missing some. Of roughly 100,000 clones detected, 82% appear once; the ten largest clones hold 5%. The chain employs TRBV19 and TRBJ2-2; the D gene could be TRBD1 or TRBD2 (5 bases each). The sample consisted of peripheral blood, taken on day 0 of AZD1222 vaccination. The sequence was collected from an adult in good health. In DNA form, the CDR3 reads TGTGCCAGTAGTACCTCCGGGACGATCGCGGAGCTGTTTTTT. As protein: CASSTSGTIAELFF.